This T cell receptor (beta chain) originates from a study of blood T cell repertoires in COVID-19. Germline loops: CDR1 SGDLS, CDR2 YYNGEE. V lost 4 bases to trimming and J lost 3 bases, with 15 bases between them. This CDR3 is 15 amino acids long. Sequencing used immunoSEQ multiplex PCR; TCRdb keeps in-frame clones, though not all of them. The sample yields 200,000 to 250,000 clones, under 85% seen once. The source of this sequence is a man in his sixties who had recovered from COVID-19. The genes are TRBV9 and TRBJ2-3; a possible D gene is TRBD1 (6 bases). Input material: PBMCs or T cells enriched from blood (not recorded which). This CDR3 is CASSTRETGTDTQYF. CDR3 sequence (DNA): TGTGCCAGCAGCACGCGAGAGACAGGAACAGATACGCAGTATTTT.